The 20 T cell receptor beta chains below all came from one sample that was sequenced in a study of blood T cell repertoires in COVID-19. Sequenced by immunoSEQ multiplex PCR; TCRdb stores in-frame clones only, minus some. The sample contains 200,000 or so clones, about 80% of which appear only once. The specimen was peripheral blood. These receptors all stem from a human donor with acute or convalescent COVID-19. The donor label of this sample is uncertain.

This clone was observed a few times. The V and J genes are TRBV6-4 and TRBJ1-2; no firm D call. Trimming removed 3 bases from V and 6 bases from J, with 14 bases in between. Germline values: CDR1 MRHNA, CDR2 SNTAGT. The CDR3 is made up of 14 amino acids. CDR3 region: CASSDFAGGHGYTF. The CDR3, as DNA: TGTGCCAGCAGTGATTTCGCAGGTGGCCATGGCTACACCTTC.

The chain has TRBV6-5 and TRBJ2-1, with D possibly TRBD2 on 6 matching bases. This CDR3 is 14 amino acids long. Germline CDR1 and CDR2: MNHEY and SVGAGI. V lost 5 bases and J 6 bases, leaving 14 bases between the germline ends. This chain's CDR3 is CASSRAGYLNEQFF. CDR3 in DNA: TGTGCCAGCAGTCGAGCGGGTTACCTCAATGAGCAGTTCTTC.

V and J are TRBV30 and TRBJ1-5, with no clear D. Germline loops: CDR1 GTSNPN, CDR2 SVGIG (reference sequence). The CDR3 is 17 residues long. Trimming took 0 bases from V and 0 from J, leaving 15 bases between them. The CDR3 region is CAWSVRGPPYSNQPQHF. The CDR3 coding sequence is TGTGCCTGGAGTGTACGTGGGCCCCCCTATAGCAATCAGCCCCAGCATTTT. Together with reference TRBV30 and TRBJ1-5, the CDR3 gives the full variable domain: SQTIHQWPATLVQPVGSPLSLECTVEGTSNPNLYWYRQAAGRGLQLLFYSVGIGQISSEVPQNLSASRPQDRQFILSSKKLLLSDSGFYLCAWSVRGPPYSNQPQHFGDGTRLSIL.

This clone was counted once. The V and J genes are TRBV24-1 and TRBJ2-1, with 8 bases matching TRBD1. Germline V gene sequence: CDR1 KGHDR, CDR2 SFDVKD. Trimming took 3 bases from V and 8 from J; bases not matched to a gene: 5. This CDR3 region has 14 residues. As DNA, the CDR3 is TGTGCCACCAGTGATCCGACAGGGGACGATGAGCAGTTCTTC. This translates into CATSDPTGDDEQFF.

This sequence joins TRBV3-1 (or the pseudogene TRBV3-2) and TRBJ1-3; D call uncertain. The germline V and J ends were trimmed by 4 bases and 4 bases, with 11 bases remaining between them. There are 14 residues in the CDR3. The germline CDR1 and CDR2 sequences are LGHDT and YNNKEL (reference sequence). The CDR3 DNA is TGTGCCAGCAGCCTATCGACTGTCGGAAACACCATATATTTT. Residues: CASSLSTVGNTIYF.

This chain connects TRBV20-1 to TRBJ2-1; 9 bases are shared with TRBD2. V lost 3 bases, J lost 4 bases, and 7 bases stayed unmatched. CDR3 length: 15 residues. Looked up from germline, CDR1 is DFQATT and CDR2 is SNEGSKA (reference sequence). CDR3: CSASPTSGYYNEQFF. The CDR3 DNA reads as TGCAGTGCTAGTCCCACTAGCGGGTATTACAATGAGCAGTTCTTC.

J is TRBJ2-1 and V is TRBV24-1, with 7 positions matching TRBD1. Germline CDR1 reads KGHDR; CDR2 reads SFDVKD. This CDR3 spans 15 amino acids. V shed 5 bases, J shed 8 bases, and the junction held 11 bases outside the gene matches. CDR3 amino acids: CATSVTGQSFDEQFF. CDR3 in DNA: TGTGCCACCAGTGTCACGGGACAGAGCTTCGATGAGCAGTTCTTC.

The chain couples TRBV18 to TRBJ2-2; 11 nucleotides align to TRBD2. Germline loops: CDR1 KGHSH, CDR2 LQKENI. Germline trimming cut 5 bases from V and 7 bases from J; bases unmatched to any gene: 9. This CDR3 is 16 amino acids long. In DNA form, the CDR3 reads TGTGCCAGCTCAGGTTCGACTAGCGGGATCGGCGGGGAGCTGTTTTTT. Translation gives CASSGSTSGIGGELFF.

J is TRBJ2-7 and V is TRBV19, with D perhaps TRBD1 (6 bases). The CDR3 runs to 14 residues. Deletions cut 4 bases from V and 0 bases from J, with 10 bases between. The germline V gene encodes CDR1 LNHDA and CDR2 SQIVND (reference sequence). The CDR3 sequence: CASSKKQGSYEQYF. DNA for the CDR3: TGTGCCAGTAGTAAAAAACAGGGCTCCTACGAGCAGTACTTC.

This chain links TRBV2 with TRBJ2-7; 8 nucleotides match TRBD1. J was trimmed by 7 bases and V by 5 bases; bases with no gene match: 10. The CDR3 covers 14 residues. Germline-derived CDR1 and CDR2 are SNHLY and FYNNEI. CDR3 protein: CASSFSRGPREQYF. The CDR3 DNA reads as TGTGCCAGCAGTTTTAGCAGGGGGCCGAGGGAGCAGTACTTC. Combining the CDR3 with reference TRBV2 and TRBJ2-7 gives the whole variable domain EPEVTQTPSHQVTQMGQEVILRCVPISNHLYFYWYRQILGQKVEFLVSFYNNEISEKSEIFDDQFSVERPDGSNFTLKIRSTKLEDSAMYFCASSFSRGPREQYFGPGTRLTVT.

J is TRBJ2-5 and V is TRBV4-3; TRBD2 matches at 8 bases. V was pared by 4 bases and J by 4 bases, with 2 bases of the junction left unmatched. Germline V lookup: CDR1 LGHNA, CDR2 YSLEER. The CDR3 contains 13 residues. CDR3 amino acids: CASSPGGRETQYF. In DNA form, the CDR3 reads TGCGCCAGCAGCCCGGGGGGGAGAGAGACCCAGTACTTC.

The CDR3 region is CASSQIQTGELFF. For the CDR3, the DNA is TGTGCCAGCAGTCAGATTCAGACCGGGGAGCTGTTTTTT. The chain carries TRBV6-6 and TRBJ2-2; D unclear. Germline values: CDR1 MNHNY, CDR2 SVGAGI (reference sequence). The length of the CDR3 is 13 residues. Trimming removed 5 bases at V and 5 bases at J, with 9 bases between.

The chain has TRBV19 and TRBJ2-6, with 10 bases that match TRBD2. Germline CDR1 LNHDA, CDR2 SQIVND (reference sequence). V was clipped by 7 bases and J by 4 bases; unmatched bases: 4. CDR3 size: 15 residues. The CDR3 region is CASKGLASGANVLTF. The CDR3 DNA reads TGTGCCAGTAAGGGACTAGCGTCCGGGGCCAACGTCCTGACTTTC.

The rearrangement joins TRBV7-3 to TRBJ1-3; the match to TRBD1 covers 11 bases. CDR3 size: 16 residues. With V trimmed by 2 bases and J by 2 bases, 2 bases remained unmatched. Germline CDR1 is SGHTA and CDR2 is FQGTGA. The CDR3 reads CASSLGGQGAGNTIYF. DNA of the CDR3: TGTGCCAGCAGCTTAGGGGGACAGGGGGCTGGAAACACCATATATTTT.

The J gene is TRBJ1-4, the V gene TRBV6-1; D not resolved. The CDR3 covers 18 residues. V dropped 0 bases and J dropped 0 bases, with 14 bases sitting between them. Germline CDR1 and CDR2: MNHNS and SASEGT. The CDR3 loop is CASSEAHGQVATNEKLFF. The CDR3 nucleotides read TGTGCCAGCAGTGAAGCGCATGGGCAGGTTGCAACTAATGAAAAACTGTTTTTT.

The chain recombines TRBV7-9 with TRBJ1-3; 7 bases fit TRBD1. The CDR3 is 14 amino acids. J was trimmed by 3 bases and V by 10 bases; bases with no gene match: 9. The germline V gene has CDR1 SEHNR and CDR2 FQNEAQ (reference sequence). CDR3 amino acids: CATQGGIYGNTIYF. CDR3 DNA: TGTGCCACCCAGGGGGGAATCTATGGAAACACCATATATTTT.

This clone was seen once. V gene TRBV12-3 or TRBV12-4 combines with J gene TRBJ2-3, with 7 positions matching TRBD2. Trimming took 7 bases from V and 0 from J; bases not matched to a gene: 1. The CDR3 totals 13 residues. The CDR3 protein is CASMRESTDTQYF. In DNA form, the CDR3 reads TGTGCCAGCATGCGGGAGAGCACAGATACGCAGTATTTT.

This clone was seen a few times. J is TRBJ2-2 and V is TRBV15; D is undetermined. V shed 0 bases and J shed 2 bases, with 7 bases lying between them. Germline CDR1 LNHNV, CDR2 YYDKDF (reference sequence). There are 15 residues in the CDR3. In DNA form, the CDR3 reads TGTGCCACCAGCAGAGATACCCTAAACACCGGGGAGCTGTTTTTT. It codes for CATSRDTLNTGELFF. Variable domain in full (rest from reference TRBV15 and TRBJ2-2): DAMVIQNPRYQVTQFGKPVTLSCSQTLNHNVMYWYQQKSSQAPKLLFHYYDKDFNNEADTPDNFQSRRPNTSFCFLDIRSPGLGDTAMYLCATSRDTLNTGELFFGEGSRLTVL.

This chain connects TRBV18 to TRBJ1-5; 11 bases agree with TRBD1. This CDR3 region has 16 residues. Germline lookup yields CDR1 KGHSH and CDR2 LQKENI. V trimming: 8 bases; J trimming: 1 base; junction bases outside the gene matches: 7. The chain's CDR3 is CASGQGAILSNQPQHF. CDR3 coding DNA: TGTGCCAGCGGACAGGGGGCAATTTTAAGCAATCAGCCCCAGCATTTT.

The chain uses TRBV5-1 and TRBJ2-7, with 10 bases fitting TRBD2. Germline lookup yields CDR1 SGHRS and CDR2 YFSETQ. The CDR3 has 19 amino acids. V lost 3 bases, J lost 2 bases, and 17 bases stayed unmatched. Here the CDR3 DNA reads TGCGCCAGCAGCTACCGGGACACTGCTCTAGCGGGAGTTCCCTACGAGCAGTACTTC. It specifies CASSYRDTALAGVPYEQYF.